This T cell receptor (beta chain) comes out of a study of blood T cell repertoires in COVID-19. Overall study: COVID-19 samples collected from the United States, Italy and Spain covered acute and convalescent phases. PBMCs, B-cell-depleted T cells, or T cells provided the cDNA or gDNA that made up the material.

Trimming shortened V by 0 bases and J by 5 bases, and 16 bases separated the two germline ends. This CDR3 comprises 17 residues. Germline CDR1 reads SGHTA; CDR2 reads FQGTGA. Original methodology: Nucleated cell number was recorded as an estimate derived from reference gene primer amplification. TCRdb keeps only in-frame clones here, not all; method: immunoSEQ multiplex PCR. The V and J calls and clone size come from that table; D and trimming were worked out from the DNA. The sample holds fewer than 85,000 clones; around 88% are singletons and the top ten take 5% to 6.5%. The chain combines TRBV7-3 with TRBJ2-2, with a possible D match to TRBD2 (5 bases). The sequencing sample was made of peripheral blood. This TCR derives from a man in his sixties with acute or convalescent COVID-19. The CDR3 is CASSLTELHRGTGELFF. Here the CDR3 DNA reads TGTGCCAGCAGCTTAACCGAGCTCCACAGAGGGACCGGGGAGCTGTTTTTT.